These T cell receptor beta chains were read from a single sample in a study of cytomegalovirus exposure and HLA in healthy donors. The data were produced by immunoSEQ multiplex PCR, yet TCRdb's version contains in-frame clones alone and is incomplete. This listing includes about 67,000 clones. Specimen: PBMCs. The receptors were sampled from a woman in her thirties or forties in good health and CMV-seropositive. CDR3s include the opening cysteine and the closing phenylalanine or tryptophan. The D gene is left open where the match is weak. The size entry is marked missing in some rows and otherwise reads once, few, many or a size class.

abundance,d_gene,j_gene,v_gene,CDR3nt,CDR3aa
.,.,TRBJ2-2,TRBV10-1,TGCGCCAGCTCAGATCCCGCGAACACCGGGGAGCTGTTTTTT,CASSDPANTGELFF
.,.,TRBJ2-3,TRBV28,TGTGCCAGCAGTTCCCCGAGTAGCGCCAGCACAGATACGCAGTATTTT,CASSSPSSASTDTQYF
.,.,TRBJ2-6,TRBV4-3,TGCGCCAGCAGCCAAGAGGGCGGGACCTCTGGGGCCAACGTCCTGACTTTC,CASSQEGGTSGANVLTF
.,.,TRBJ1-1,TRBV7-9,TGTGCCAGCAGCGCCCCCGGAGCGACTGAAGCTTTCTTT,CASSAPGATEAFF
.,TRBD1,TRBJ1-2,TRBV19,TGTGCCAGTAGTTTTGGAGCAGGGGGCGATGGCTACACCTTC,CASSFGAGGDGYTF
.,TRBD1,TRBJ1-4,TRBV2,TGTGCCAGCAGTACACAGGGGTTGGATGAAAAACTGTTTTTT,CASSTQGLDEKLFF
.,TRBD1,TRBJ1-1,TRBV5-4,TGTGCCAGCAGCTTGACAGGGGGGGTCACTGAAGCTTTCTTT,CASSLTGGVTEAFF
.,.,TRBJ2-2,TRBV19,TGTGCCAGTAGTATAGGACACCGTCCCGGGGAGCTGTTTTTT,CASSIGHRPGELFF
.,.,TRBJ2-2,TRBV6-1,TGTGCCAGCAGTGCTGCGGGCGGGACTTCCCCCGGGGAGCTGTTTTTT,CASSAAGGTSPGELFF
.,.,TRBJ1-2,TRBV7-9,TGTGCCAGCAGCCCCGGGGGGGCCTATGGCTACACCTTC,CASSPGGAYGYTF
.,.,TRBJ2-7,TRBV15,TGTGCCACCAGCAGCCAGGCCGACTCCTACGAGCAGTACTTC,CATSSQADSYEQYF
.,.,TRBJ2-1,TRBV13,TGTGCCAGCAGCTTCCCCAGACGGGAATTTGGGGCCTACAATGAGCAGTTCTTC,CASSFPRREFGAYNEQFF
.,.,TRBJ1-2,TRBV5-1,TGCGCCAGCAGCAGGGGCCTACAGGTTGATGGCTACACCTTC,CASSRGLQVDGYTF
.,.,TRBJ1-1,TRBV11-1,TGTGCCAGCACTACTCAGGCGGGGGATGAAGCTTTCTTT,CASTTQAGDEAFF
.,.,TRBJ2-2,TRBV25-1,TGTGCCAGCAGTGCGGCCGGTGGGGCCACCGGGGAGCTGTTTTTT,CASSAAGGATGELFF
.,TRBD2,TRBJ2-5,TRBV7-2,TGTGCCAGCAGCTTAGAGGGAACTAGCGGGGGTGGGGGAGAGACCCAGTACTTC,CASSLEGTSGGGGETQYF
medium-sized,TRBD1,TRBJ1-2,TRBV7-2,TGTGCCAGCAGCTTAGATCAGGGGGCATGGAATGGCTACACCTTC,CASSLDQGAWNGYTF
.,TRBD1,TRBJ2-5,TRBV6-5,TGTGCCAGCCGTAAGGGACAGCAAGAGACCCAGTACTTC,CASRKGQQETQYF
.,TRBD2,TRBJ2-3,TRBV2,TGTGCCAGCACAAGAGCGGGGGGAGGAGATACGCAGTATTTT,CASTRAGGGDTQYF
.,.,TRBJ2-1,TRBV27,TGTGCCAGCAGTCTTCACAGGGTTCCATACAATGAGCAGTTCTTC,CASSLHRVPYNEQFF
medium-sized,TRBD1,TRBJ2-2,TRBV6-4,TGTGCCAGCAGTGACTCGACCAGGGGGCAGACCGGGGAGCTGTTTTTT,CASSDSTRGQTGELFF
.,.,TRBJ1-2,TRBV27,TGTGCCAGCAGTTTGAGGGTTTCGGGCTATGGCTACACCTTC,CASSLRVSGYGYTF
.,TRBD1,TRBJ1-1,TRBV9,TGTGCCAGCAGCCCATGGACAGGGCGCACTGAAGCTTTCTTT,CASSPWTGRTEAFF
.,TRBD1,TRBJ2-7,TRBV29-1,TGCAGCGTTGAAGACAGGGGGAAGGGCTACGAGCAGTACTTC,CSVEDRGKGYEQYF
.,.,TRBJ2-1,TRBV7-3,TGTGCCAGCAGCTTAAGTTCAGATAATGAGCAGTTCTTC,CASSLSSDNEQFF
.,.,TRBJ2-5,TRBV2,TGTGCCAGCAGTGAGAGGGTCCTTGGAGAGACCCAGTACTTC,CASSERVLGETQYF
.,TRBD1,TRBJ2-6,TRBV4-3,TGCGCCAGCAGCCAACCGCAAACAGGGGGGCTCTCTGGGGCCAACGTCCTGACTTTC,CASSQPQTGGLSGANVLTF
.,TRBD1,TRBJ2-6,TRBV5-1,TGCGCCAGCAGCTTGGATGGGACAGGGGGCTCTGGGGCCAACGTCCTGACTTTC,CASSLDGTGGSGANVLTF
.,TRBD1,TRBJ1-1,TRBV5-4,TGTGCCAGCAGCTTGGCCAAACAGGGGTGGGGCACTGAAGCTTTCTTT,CASSLAKQGWGTEAFF
.,TRBD2,TRBJ2-1,TRBV9,TGTGCCAGCAGCGGAAGGACAGGGAAGCGAAGGACTAGCGGGGGGGAATCCTACAATGAGCAGTTCTTC,CASSGRTGKRRTSGGESYNEQFF
.,.,TRBJ2-5,TRBV9,TGTGCCAGCAGCGCAGAACAGGGACAAGAGACCCAGTACTTC,CASSAEQGQETQYF
.,TRBD2,TRBJ2-2,TRBV11-2,TGTGCCAGCAGCTTATTTACTAGCGGGAACACCGGGGAGCTGTTTTTT,CASSLFTSGNTGELFF
.,.,TRBJ1-4,TRBV15,TGTGCCACCAGCAGAGAGGCAGGGCAACTTAATGAAAAACTGTTTTTT,CATSREAGQLNEKLFF
.,TRBD1,TRBJ2-7,TRBV5-1,TGCGCCAGCAGCGGCGACAGGGGGTCCTACGAGCAGTACTTC,CASSGDRGSYEQYF
.,TRBD1,TRBJ1-2,TRBV7-2,TGTGCCAGCAGCTCAGACAGGGGTAACTATGGCTACACCTTC,CASSSDRGNYGYTF
.,TRBD2,TRBJ2-2,TRBV11-2,TGTGCCAGCAGGTCTCCCCGGGGACTAGCTGCCGGGGAGCTGTTTTTT,CASRSPRGLAAGELFF
.,TRBD2,TRBJ2-7,TRBV5-6,TGTGCCAGCAGCTTTATAGCGGGAGATGGAATCCACGAGCAGTACTTC,CASSFIAGDGIHEQYF